This T cell receptor beta chain emerged from a study of cytomegalovirus exposure and HLA in healthy donors. Findings and limits, study-wide: With DRB1 most and HLA-C fewest, TCR association rates differed between HLA loci in a later analysis. Some V segments could not be told apart, so they were left out, TRBV6-2 and TRBV6-3 among them. It is likely that the observed cluster of highly shared sequence variants was a sequencing artifact. The authors reported that TCR beta sequences could predict HLA-A and HLA-B alleles. These predictions were accurate for most subjects in the first cohort.

CDR1 and CDR2 (germline): SGHRS, YFSETQ. Deletions cut 1 base from V and 3 bases from J, with 13 bases between. This CDR3 contains 15 residues. PCR amplification relied on 60 Vbeta primers (plus 13 Jbeta primers). The table came from immunoSEQ multiplex PCR; TCRdb's copy has only in-frame clones and leaves some out. The data hold about 160,000 clones, with 75% to 85% observed a single time. Worth noting for this clone: Its target is not known.

This sequence originates from a woman in her late teens or twenties in good health and CMV-seronegative. This sequence joins TRBV5-1 and TRBJ1-1, with a tentative D call TRBD1 (5 bases). Sequencing was carried out using PBMCs. The CDR3 DNA reads TGCGCCAGCAGCTTGAGGGGCGCGAAGGACACTGAAGCTTTCTTT. Translating gives CASSLRGAKDTEAFF.